The 23 T cell receptor beta chains reported below all come from one sample, sequenced in a study of T cells in Graves' hyperthyroidism and ophthalmopathy. Template material for amplifying TCR beta CDR3 regions consisted of RNA transcripts. In the first-round RT-PCR of the TCR CDR3, the HTBI primer set was used. Via MiXCR, TCRdb re-called the multiplex PCR reads, giving one row per CDR3 protein. Of about 840,000 distinct CDR3 sequences listed, around 38% were seen once; the top ten hold around 10%. The source material was blood. The receptors derive from a man younger than 35 with Graves' hyperthyroidism.

In DNA form, the CDR3 reads TGTGCCAGCAGCGTCTATAACACCATATATTTT. Its translation is CASSVYNTIYF. The chain is built from TRBV9 and TRBJ1-3; D unresolved. CDR3 size: 11 residues. The germline V gene has CDR1 SGDLS and CDR2 YYNGEE. V lost 2 bases, J lost 7 bases, and 4 bases lay in between. The full variable domain, its missing parts supplied by reference TRBV9 and TRBJ1-3, is DSGVTQTPKHLITATGQRVTLRCSPRSGDLSVYWYQQSLDQGLQFLIQYYNGEERAKGNILERFSAQQFPDLHSELNLSSLELGDSALYFCASSVYNTIYFGEGSWLTVV.

The rearrangement links TRBV11-2 to TRBJ2-7; D is tentatively TRBD1 or TRBD2 (5 bases each). There are 14 residues in the CDR3. Trimming took off 5 bases at V and 6 bases at J, with 17 bases between the two ends. Germline-derived CDR1 and CDR2 are SGHAT and FQNNGV. The CDR3, as DNA: TGTGCCAGCAGCAGCCTGAGGGGACCGGGCGAGCAGTACTTC. Translated, it gives CASSSLRGPGEQYF.

This clonotype was counted a few times. The J gene is TRBJ2-7, the V gene TRBV10-3; 11 positions agree with TRBD1. Per germline, CDR1 ENHRY and CDR2 SYGVKD. This CDR3 is 13 amino acids long. V dropped 7 bases and J dropped 3; count of bases not matched to a gene: 2. CDR3 sequence (DNA): TGTGCCATCAAGGGGACAGGGGGCTACGAGCAGTACTTC. Encoded protein: CAIKGTGGYEQYF.

This clonotype was seen a handful of times. V and J are TRBV13 and TRBJ2-7, with D possibly TRBD2 on 6 matching bases. Per the germline V gene, CDR1 is PRHDT and CDR2 is FYEKMQ (reference sequence). The CDR3 is made up of 14 amino acids. Trimming removed 5 bases at V and 2 bases at J, with 13 bases between. CDR3 residues: CASSRPGTPYEQYF. CDR3 DNA sequence: TGTGCCAGCAGCCGCCCCGGGACTCCCTACGAGCAGTACTTC.

The J gene is TRBJ2-6, the V gene TRBV29-1, with no clear D. The CDR3 spans 10 residues. The germline V gene encodes CDR1 SQVTM and CDR2 ANQGSEA. The V end was cut by 7 bases, the J end by 3 bases, with 1 base between. Here the CDR3 reads CSGGANVLTF. The DNA of the CDR3 is TGCAGCGGTGGGGCCAACGTCCTGACTTTC.

A note on this clonotype: Relative to the germline gene, one junction end is altered; a read error may explain this. The gene calls are TRBV7-2 and TRBJ2-7, with 7 bases lining up with TRBD1. CDR3 size: 13 residues. Germline V gene data show CDR1 as SGHTA and CDR2 as FQGNSA. The CDR3 DNA is TGTGCCGGCAGCGGACAGGTGGTGAACGAGCAGTACTTC. Its translation: CAGSGQVVNEQYF. The full variable domain, rest sourced from reference TRBV7-2 and TRBJ2-7, is GAGVSQSPSNKVTEKGKDVELRCDPISGHTALYWYRQSLGQGLEFLIYFQGNSAPDKSGLPSDRFSAERTGGSVSTLTIQRTQQEDSAVYLCAGSGQVVNEQYFGPGTRLTVT.

This clonotype was counted only a few times. The chain employs TRBV7-2 and TRBJ1-2; D ambiguous. Germline values: CDR1 SGHTA, CDR2 FQGNSA. V was shortened by 3 bases and J by 6 bases, with 11 bases between the two germline ends. CDR3 length: 13 residues. CDR3 region: CASSFSQYHGYTF. Written as DNA, the CDR3 is TGTGCCAGCAGCTTTAGCCAGTATCATGGCTACACCTTC.

The chain couples TRBV10-3 to TRBJ1-2; 9 bases map to TRBD1. The CDR3 is made up of 14 amino acids. V was clipped by 4 bases and J by 5 bases; unmatched bases: 5. Germline loops: CDR1 ENHRY, CDR2 SYGVKD. For the CDR3, the DNA is TGTGCCATCAGTGCGGACAGGGGAATATATGGCTACACCTTC. Residues: CAISADRGIYGYTF.

The rearrangement uses TRBV12-3 or TRBV12-4 and TRBJ1-1; D remains unclear. CDR3 length: 13 residues. The germline V and J ends were trimmed by 8 bases and 3 bases, with 13 bases remaining between them. CDR3 coding DNA: TGTGCCAGCTCCGACCCGGAGCACACTGAAGCTTTCTTT. Residues: CASSDPEHTEAFF.

CDR3 DNA: TGCAGCGCCGACCTAGGGAAGGGGTACACCGGGGAGCTGTTTTTT. Translated, it gives CSADLGKGYTGELFF. The V gene is TRBV29-1, the J gene TRBJ2-2; D is perhaps TRBD1 (5 bases). CDR3 size: 15 residues. Germline V gene sequence: CDR1 SQVTM, CDR2 ANQGSEA. The V gene lost 7 bases and the J gene lost 3 bases, with 18 bases spanning the gap.

This clonotype was seen repeatedly, ten times or more. The chain links TRBV12-3 or TRBV12-4 to TRBJ2-5; 7 nucleotides line up with TRBD1. The CDR3 totals 14 residues. Unmatched junction bases numbered 0, after V lost 0 bases and J lost 2 bases. DNA of the CDR3: TGTGCCAGCAGTTTAGCGGGACAGCAAGAGACCCAGTACTTC. Its protein is CASSLAGQQETQYF.

J is TRBJ1-2 and V is TRBV29-1, with D maybe TRBD1 (5 bases). CDR3 length equals 12 residues. The V end lost 0 bases, the J end lost 8 bases, and 10 bases lay between the germline ends. In germline, CDR1 is SQVTM, CDR2 ANQGSEA. DNA for the CDR3: TGCAGCGTTGAAGACAGGGTGGAAGGCTACACCTTC. Its translation: CSVEDRVEGYTF.

With regard to this clonotype: Given a much more abundant clone one base away, this may be a read error. The rearrangement uses TRBV12-3 or TRBV12-4 and TRBJ1-4; D ambiguous. The CDR3 is made up of 12 amino acids. The CDR3 region is CASSLGLEKLLF. The CDR3 coding sequence is TGTGCCAGCAGTTTAGGGTTGGAAAAACTGCTTTTT.

A remark on this clonotype: At one boundary the junction diverges from the germline segment, which might be a read error. The V and J genes are TRBV11-2 and TRBJ1-5; D is unclear. CDR3 length equals 13 residues. Germline CDR1 SGHAT, CDR2 FQNNGV. The CDR3 loop reads CAGSGQGNQPQHF. The CDR3 DNA reads TGTGCCGGCAGCGGGCAAGGGAATCAGCCCCAGCATTTT.

This clonotype appeared a few times. The V call is TRBV4-1, the J call TRBJ1-6; D remains ambiguous. Looked up from germline, CDR1 is MGHRA and CDR2 is YSYEKL. This CDR3 region has 14 residues. Trimming removed 2 bases at V and 5 bases at J, with 7 bases between. CDR3 sequence reads: CASSQISDNSPLHF. In DNA form, the CDR3 reads TGCGCCAGCAGCCAAATCTCGGATAATTCACCCCTCCACTTT.

The chain uses TRBV29-1 and TRBJ2-5, with D perhaps matching TRBD1 (5 bases). V lost 4 bases to trimming and J lost 5 bases, with 17 bases between them. CDR3 length equals 14 residues. Germline V gene data show CDR1 as SQVTM and CDR2 as ANQGSEA. The CDR3 is CSVGAGRDRETQYF. The CDR3 DNA reads TGCAGCGTTGGGGCAGGGCGTGATCGGGAGACCCAGTACTTC. The whole variable domain, remainder taken from reference TRBV29-1 and TRBJ2-5, is SAVISQKPSRDICQRGTSLTIQCQVDSQVTMMFWYRQQPGQSLTLIATANQGSEATYESGFVIDKFPISRPNLTFSTLTVSNMSPEDSSIYLCSVGAGRDRETQYFGPGTRLLVL.

The chain uses TRBV12-3 or TRBV12-4 and TRBJ2-7; maybe TRBD1 (6 bases). CDR3 length: 15 amino acids. Trimming took off 6 bases at V and 3 bases at J, with 18 bases between the two ends. The chain's CDR3 is CASSLGAGVNYEQYF. The DNA of the CDR3 is TGTGCCAGCAGCCTCGGGGCAGGGGTGAACTACGAGCAGTACTTC.

This clonotype was picked up many times. This chain joins TRBV7-2 and TRBJ1-1, with 7 nucleotides matching TRBD1. The germline V gene encodes CDR1 SGHTA and CDR2 FQGNSA. This CDR3 spans 15 amino acids. The junction had 7 bases not matched to a gene; V was cut back by 5 bases and J by 1 base. The CDR3 reads CASSPLDRRNTEAFF. CDR3 DNA sequence: TGTGCCAGCAGCCCCCTGGACAGGAGGAACACTGAAGCTTTCTTT.

This CDR3 reads CASSPRLVREQFF. The CDR3 DNA reads as TGTGCCAGCAGCCCCAGACTAGTTCGTGAGCAGTTCTTC. This chain links TRBV7-8 with TRBJ2-5, with D maybe TRBD2 (6 bases). The J call may be mistaken, given a closer DNA end match to TRBJ2-1. The CDR3 totals 13 residues. Germline CDR1 SGHVS, CDR2 FQNEAQ.

The table lists this clonotype with many counts. CDR3 loop: CAISSRDRGQRNSPLHF. CDR3 bases: TGTGCCATCAGTTCCCGGGACAGGGGGCAGAGAAATTCACCCCTCCACTTT. V and J are TRBV10-3 and TRBJ1-6; 12 nucleotides agree with TRBD1. In germline, CDR1 is ENHRY, CDR2 SYGVKD. The junction had 9 bases not matched to a gene; V was cut back by 5 bases and J by 7 bases. The CDR3 runs 17 residues.

The chain has TRBV5-5 and TRBJ2-7, with 13 bases identical to TRBD2. This CDR3 has 16 residues. V lost 4 bases and J lost 3; bases outside the gene matches: 7. The V gene's germline CDR1 is SGHKS and CDR2 YYEKEE (reference sequence). CDR3: CASSLRLAGGGYEQYF. Written as DNA, the CDR3 is TGTGCCAGCAGCCTCAGACTAGCGGGGGGAGGCTACGAGCAGTACTTC.

As concerns this clonotype: At one boundary the junction diverges from the germline segment, which might be a read error. The V and J genes are TRBV10-2 and TRBJ2-7; 9 nucleotides match TRBD1. Germline V gene data show CDR1 as WSHSY and CDR2 as SAAADI. The CDR3 has 15 residues. CDR3 sequence reads: CASTVPTGGGYEQYF. The CDR3 region has the DNA TGTGCCAGCACCGTCCCCACAGGGGGCGGCTACGAGCAGTACTTC.

This clonotype appeared many times. The chain carries TRBV7-8 and TRBJ1-5, with D tentatively TRBD1 (5 bases). Germline V CDR1 and CDR2: SGHVS, FQNEAQ. V dropped 2 bases and J dropped 3 bases, with 8 bases sitting between them. This CDR3 spans 14 amino acids. CDR3 sequence: CASSLWDDNQPQHF. In nucleotides, the CDR3 is TGTGCCAGCAGCTTATGGGACGACAATCAGCCCCAGCATTTT.